The T cell receptor beta chain described here comes from a study of vaccination and CD4 T cells after COVID-19. Study-level information: The authors gave control cultures a CEFX pool, an HIV-1 Nef pool, or no peptide.

There are a few counts of this clonotype. Its antigen is still unknown. The Oncomine TCR Beta short-read assay was applied to DNA of cultured CD4+ T cells. TCRdb re-analysed the PCR reads in MiXCR, keeping a single row per CDR3 protein. The sample consists of 6,000 to 9,500 distinct CDR3 sequences, roughly 29% of them appearing once. The V gene lost 1 base and the J gene lost 0 bases, with 4 bases spanning the gap. CDR1 SGHRS and CDR2 YFSETQ come from the germline V gene. This CDR3 is built from 13 residues. Stated treatment: approximately nine-day PBMC culture with coronavirus spike peptide pools or control peptides (ViraFEST assay). During the years 2011-2018, before the COVID-19 pandemic, the unexposed donor's CD4+ T cells were collected.

This sequence joins TRBV5-1 and TRBJ1-2, with no clear D. The clonotype originates from a human donor in good health. The sequenced material came from CD4+ T cells from blood, cultured in vitro. CDR3 coding DNA: TGCGCCAGCAGCTTGACAGCTAACTATGGCTACACCTTC. It codes for CASSLTANYGYTF.